This entry lists 23 T cell receptor beta chains sequenced from one sample in a study of tumor-infiltrating lymphocytes in primary liver carcinoma. A constant-region primer primed TCR beta cDNA synthesis from 450 to 550 ng of total RNA. Libraries of TCR beta came from three nested multiplex PCR rounds with slightly modified ARM-PCR. A C-beta reverse primer and TRBV1-TRBV30 forward primers served in each of the first two PCR rounds, at ten to eleven cycles apiece. TCRdb ran MiXCR on the multiplex PCR reads and lists one entry per CDR3 protein. The table has approximately 40,000 distinct CDR3 sequences, approximately 70% seen once. Total RNA and DNA came together from around 18-30 mg of bulk tissue without cell sorting. Sequencing input: liver tumor tissue from sampling region 2. Stated subset: tumor region T2, inferior pole. These receptors all come from a man aged 35-49 years with primary liver carcinoma and hepatitis B virus infection.

This clonotype was detected many times. V and J are TRBV10-3 and TRBJ2-3, with 13 bases fitting TRBD2. Germline values: CDR1 ENHRY, CDR2 SYGVKD. The CDR3 spans 16 residues. The ends lost 5 bases at V and 1 base at J; junction bases unmatched: 3. CDR3 DNA sequence: TGTGCCATCAGTCGGACTAGCGGGGGTGGCACAGATACGCAGTATTTT. Its translation is CAISRTSGGGTDTQYF.

Regarding this clonotype: Without the conserved terminal phenylalanine or tryptophan, this CDR3 likely stems from a read error. This chain links TRBV11-1 with TRBJ2-1, with D uncertain. The length of the CDR3 is 16 residues. With 4 bases removed from V and 4 bases from J, the gap between germline ends came to 17 bases. Germline CDR1 SGHAT, CDR2 FQDESV (reference sequence). The DNA for the CDR3 is TGTGCCAGCAGCTCAGCTTCCACCTTCCGGTACAATGAGCAGTTCTTA. It encodes CASSSASTFRYNEQFL.

In regard to this clonotype: Relative to the germline gene, one junction end is altered; a read error may explain this. The V gene is TRBV11-3, the J gene TRBJ2-1; D might be TRBD1 (5 bases). CDR1 and CDR2 from the germline V gene are SGHNT and YENEEA. This CDR3 region has 14 residues. This CDR3 reads CASSLGVGNNEQFF. The CDR3, as DNA: TGTGCCAGCAGTTTAGGGGTCGGCAACAATGAGCAATTCTTC. Based on the CDR3 plus reference TRBV11-3 and TRBJ2-1, the full variable domain is EAGVVQSPRYKIIEKKQPVAFWCNPISGHNTLYWYLQNLGQGPELLIRYENEEAVDDSQLPKDRFSAERLKGVDSTLKIQPAELGDSAVYLCASSLGVGNNEQFFGPGTRLTVL.

This clonotype has only a few counts. The chain links TRBV6-5 to TRBJ2-3; 9 nucleotides line up with TRBD2. V lost 2 bases, J lost 3 bases, and 6 bases stayed unmatched. CDR1 and CDR2 from the germline V gene are MNHEY and SVGAGI. CDR3 length: 16 amino acids. CDR3 nucleotide sequence: TGTGCCAGCAGTTACGGGCCTAGCGGGAATACAGATACGCAGTATTTT. It yields the protein CASSYGPSGNTDTQYF.

V gene TRBV6-5 combines with J gene TRBJ1-2, with D unclear. This CDR3 is 15 amino acids long. V shed 2 bases and J shed 8 bases, with 18 bases lying between them. CDR1 MNHEY and CDR2 SVGAGI come from the germline V gene. The CDR3 DNA sequence: TGTGCCAGCAGTTACGACGGGATAGGAGGCATCGGCTACACCTTC. Its translation: CASSYDGIGGIGYTF.

Note on this clonotype: One end of the junction fails to match germline, which may point to a read error. The chain joins TRBV29-1 to TRBJ2-1, with 7 bases fitting TRBD2. The CDR3 consists of 17 residues. Germline assignment: CDR1 SQVTM and CDR2 ANQGSEA. CDR3 amino acids: CNVEGRGLAEIYYEQFF. The DNA of the CDR3 is TGCAACGTTGAAGGGAGGGGTCTAGCGGAGATCTACTATGAGCAGTTCTTC.

Of note for this clonotype: A much larger clone differs from this one at a single base, so this may be a read error. No conserved phenylalanine or tryptophan ends this CDR3, so it is likely a read error. The DNA is left out, because the CDR3 cannot be placed on it with certainty; the CDR3 is given as TCRdb lists it. V gene TRBV12-3 or TRBV12-4 combines with J gene TRBJ2-2; TRBD1 was called by the table and not checked on the DNA. The CDR3 is 16 amino acids long, termini counted. CDR3 sequence reads: CASSLGTGRLFGELLS.

This clonotype has a handful of counts. An end of the junction differs from the germline gene, which may be a read error. This chain uses TRBV19 with TRBJ2-5; D ambiguous. CDR1 and CDR2 from the germline V gene are LNHDA and SQIVND (reference sequence). This CDR3 has 14 amino acids. CDR3 sequence reads: CVSSRDAGLGTQYF. The DNA of the CDR3 is TGTGTCAGTAGCCGAGACGCCGGGTTGGGGACCCAGTACTTC.

Judged by abundance, this clonotype is medium-sized. The chain links TRBV28 to TRBJ2-1; 9 nucleotides align to TRBD2. The V segment lost 6 bases and the J segment 0 bases; nucleotides outside the gene matches: 3. The CDR3 consists of 15 residues. Germline V gives CDR1 MDHEN, CDR2 SYDVKM. Here the CDR3 DNA reads TGTGCCAGCAGAAATAGCGGGAGCTCCTACAATGAGCAGTTCTTC. Residues: CASRNSGSSYNEQFF.

The chain links TRBV14 to TRBJ2-1; D remains ambiguous. The CDR3 has 14 amino acids. In germline, CDR1 is SGHDN, CDR2 FVKESK. The chain's CDR3 is CVNSQNLDTSEQFF. The DNA of the CDR3 is TGTGTCAACAGCCAAAATCTCGACACCAGTGAGCAGTTCTTC.

This clonotype was detected a few times. This may be a read error: a much more frequent sequence differs by one nucleotide. The chain employs TRBV2 and TRBJ1-4, with D possibly matching TRBD1 (6 bases). The CDR3 sequence is 12 residues long. V was cut by 5 bases and J by 13 bases, with 14 bases left in between. Germline-derived CDR1 and CDR2 are SNHLY and FYNNEI. CDR3 protein: CASSYTEDRLFF. The DNA of the CDR3 is TGTGCCAGCAGTTATACAGAGGACAGACTGTTTTTT.

As to this clonotype: Without the conserved terminal phenylalanine or tryptophan, this CDR3 likely stems from a read error. V usage is TRBV4-3 and J usage is TRBJ1-6, with D uncertain. The germline CDR1 and CDR2 sequences are LGHNA and YSLEER. V was cut by 4 bases and J by 5 bases, with 15 bases left in between. The CDR3 sequence is 16 residues long. In DNA, the CDR3 is TGCGCCAGCAGCCTAGCACAAACCGTCAATAATTCACCCCTCCACCTT. Translation: CASSLAQTVNNSPLHL.

A word on this clonotype: A read error may produce the germline difference seen at one junction end. The V call is TRBV11-2, the J call TRBJ2-1; no definite D call. The CDR3 has 12 residues. CDR1 SGHAT and CDR2 FQNNGV come from the germline V gene. The CDR3, as DNA: TGTGCCGGCAGCTTTAATTACCATAAGCAGTTCTTC. Translation gives CAGSFNYHKQFF. Full variable domain (remainder filled in from reference TRBV11-2 and TRBJ2-1): EAGVAQSPRYKIIEKRQSVAFWCNPISGHATLYWYQQILGQGPKLLIQFQNNGVVDDSQLPKDRFSAERLKGVDSTLKIQPAKLEDSAVYLCAGSFNYHKQFFGPGTRLTVL.

This clonotype was seen just once. The missing conserved phenylalanine or tryptophan at the end of this CDR3 makes a read error likely. The V gene is TRBV7-3, the J gene TRBJ2-2; 9 nucleotides align to TRBD2. The CDR3 totals 17 residues. With 2 bases clipped from V and 0 bases from J, the junction kept 4 bases outside the gene matches. Germline assignment: CDR1 SGHTA and CDR2 FQGTGA. In DNA form, the CDR3 reads TGTGCCAGCAGCTTAGTAGCGGGAGTCTCGAACACCGGGGAGCTGTTTCTT. This encodes CASSLVAGVSNTGELFL.

This clonotype has a single count. This chain connects TRBV29-1 to TRBJ2-5; 11 bases agree with TRBD1. V lost 5 bases, J lost 7 bases, and 12 bases stayed unmatched. Germline CDR1 and CDR2: SQVTM and ANQGSEA. CDR3 length: 15 residues. The chain's CDR3 is CSVRADRGRAGTQYF. CDR3 bases: TGCAGCGTTAGAGCGGACAGGGGGCGAGCAGGGACCCAGTACTTC.

Here the CDR3 DNA reads TGTGCCAGCAGCGATGGGGCCAGGGAGACCCAGTACTTC. Its protein product is CASSDGARETQYF. The gene calls are TRBV6-2 or TRBV6-3 and TRBJ2-5, with D possibly matching TRBD1 (5 bases). Per the germline V gene, CDR1 is MNHEY and CDR2 is SVGEGT. The length of the CDR3 is 13 residues. Trimming stripped 6 bases from V and 5 bases from J, with 13 bases between.

This clonotype was counted a single time. One end of the junction fails to match germline, which may point to a read error. This rearrangement joins TRBV11-1 to TRBJ2-1, with D possibly being TRBD2 (5 bases). The CDR3 has 16 residues. CDR1 and CDR2 (germline): SGHAT, FQDESV (reference sequence). The DNA of the CDR3 is TGTGCCAGTGCCCGGAACGTCCTGGACTCCTACAATGAGCAGTCCTTC. Encoded protein: CASARNVLDSYNEQSF.

Points on this clonotype: In this CDR3 the conserved last residue, phenylalanine or tryptophan, is missing, so a read error is likely. The DNA is left out, because the CDR3 cannot be placed on it with certainty; the CDR3 is given as TCRdb lists it. The CDR3 sequence is CAISERGANQPRHY. This sequence joins TRBV10-3 and TRBJ1-5. The CDR3 has 14 residues if both end residues are counted. The germline gives CDR1 ENHRY, CDR2 SYGVKD.

In the case of this clonotype: A read error is likely, as this CDR3 ends without the conserved phenylalanine or tryptophan. The V and J genes are TRBV4-1 and TRBJ2-7; no clear D gene. The CDR3 loop spans 13 amino acids. Germline CDR1 MGHRA, CDR2 YSYEKL. Trimming left V 1 base short and J 6 bases short, with 10 bases between. The CDR3 DNA sequence: TGCGCCAGCAGCCAAGGTTACGGGTGCGAGCAGTACTTA. This encodes CASSQGYGCEQYL.

The rearrangement uses TRBV2 and TRBJ2-7; D uncertain. The CDR3 extends over 11 amino acids. V was cut by 6 bases and J by 9 bases, with 12 bases left in between. The germline V gene encodes CDR1 SNHLY and CDR2 FYNNEI. The CDR3 protein is CASSPKAGQYF. The CDR3 region has the DNA TGTGCCAGCAGCCCAAAGGCTGGGCAGTACTTC.

With regard to this clonotype: As the CDR3 is not closed by the conserved phenylalanine or tryptophan, this likely results from a read error. The chain couples TRBV7-9 to TRBJ1-1; a possible D gene is TRBD1 (6 bases). Germline CDR1 is SEHNR and CDR2 is FQNEAQ (reference sequence). This CDR3 has 14 amino acids. This chain's CDR3 is CASCLDRLNTEAFL. The DNA for the CDR3 is TGTGCCAGCTGCTTGGACAGACTGAACACTGAAGCTTTCTTA.

This clonotype came up many times. The chain is built from TRBV24-1 and TRBJ2-7, with 7 bases aligning to TRBD1. V lost 6 bases to trimming and J lost 2 bases; unmatched junction nucleotides: 6. The CDR3 is 14 amino acids. Germline V gene sequence: CDR1 KGHDR, CDR2 SFDVKD. The CDR3: CATSQSTGAYEQYF. CDR3 nucleotide sequence: TGTGCCACCAGTCAGTCCACAGGGGCCTACGAGCAGTACTTC.

This clonotype was observed a few times. As the CDR3 is not closed by the conserved phenylalanine or tryptophan, this likely results from a read error. The chain is built from TRBV5-1 and TRBJ2-3, with TRBD2 as a possible D gene (5 bases). Germline V gives CDR1 SGHRS, CDR2 YFSETQ. Trimming shortened V by 5 bases and J by 0 bases, and 28 bases separated the two germline ends. The CDR3 is 20 amino acids. CDR3 sequence reads: CASRLSEGGPALPSTDTQYL. The CDR3, as DNA: TGCGCCAGCAGACTTTCAGAGGGCGGCCCTGCGCTGCCTAGCACAGATACGCAGTATCTT.